Sequencing of this T cell receptor beta chain was carried out in a study of cytomegalovirus exposure and HLA in healthy donors. PCR was performed using 60 Vbeta and 13 Jbeta primers. Here immunoSEQ multiplex PCR was the method, and the copy in TCRdb shows in-frame clones only, minus some. The sample totals 130,000 to 150,000 clones; its top ten clones hold 0.9% to 1%. Trimming at V came to 7 bases and at J to 7 bases, leaving 8 bases not matched to a gene. The CDR3 contains 15 residues. The germline V gene has CDR1 MNHEY and CDR2 SVGAGI. Participants comprised healthy donors of bone marrow. This receptor was obtained from a male donor in good health and CMV-seronegative. Sequenced: PBMCs. The chain links TRBV6-5 to TRBJ2-1, with 12 bases aligning to TRBD2. The CDR3 reads CASTSSGGAKNEQFF. DNA of the CDR3: TGTGCCAGCACCTCTAGCGGGGGGGCGAAAAATGAGCAGTTCTTC.